The clone carrying this T cell receptor beta chain appeared a few times. The sample comes from a study of OX40 agonist ivuxolimab in advanced cancers. Method: immunoSEQ multiplex PCR; TCRdb's copy keeps in-frame clones and lacks some. The sample shows 60,000 to 85,000 clones, about 87% of them seen only once. The sequencing here drew on CD4+ or CD8+ T cells sorted from blood, taken in a trial of the OX40 agonist ivuxolimab. The TCR comes from an adult with an advanced solid tumor such as melanoma, head and neck, liver or kidney cancer.

DNA of the CDR3: TGTGCCAGCACTACAAGACAGGATAATTCACCCCTCCACTTT. This sequence encodes CASTTRQDNSPLHF. The rearrangement joins TRBV6-6 to TRBJ1-6; D perhaps matches TRBD1 (6 bases). This CDR3 is 14 amino acids long. The germline V and J ends were trimmed by 7 bases and 5 bases, with 12 bases remaining between them. Germline loops: CDR1 MNHNY, CDR2 SVGAGI (reference sequence).